Listed below are T cell receptor beta chains from one sample, sequenced in a study of T cells in localized non-small cell lung cancer. Sequencing used immunoSEQ multiplex PCR; TCRdb keeps in-frame clones, though not all of them. The table records around 1,900 clones, 21% of them present only once. The sample here was lung tumor tissue, taken before any cancer treatment. Every receptor here comes from a male donor aged 60 or over with stage II lung adenocarcinoma. The CDR3 runs from the conserved cysteine through the conserved F or W.

v_gene	j_gene	CDR3aa
TRBV30	TRBJ1-2	CAWSVRDRGTPNYGYTF
TRBV12-5	TRBJ1-4	CASGLVREGRREKLFF
TRBV18	TRBJ2-4	CASSPPRTLAKNIQYF
TRBV11-3	TRBJ2-5	CASSSHRGKQETQYF
TRBV6-8	TRBJ1-3	CAIRTGTGGRNTIYF
TRBV11-3	TRBJ1-2	CASKYPGGNYGYTF
TRBV6-7	TRBJ1-1	CASGKDLRTFF
TRBV7-5	TRBJ2-1	CASSLRPGTTEQFF
TRBV19	TRBJ2-6	CASSISGANVLTF
TRBV11-3	TRBJ1-5	CASRRTGDSNQPQHF
TRBV7-1	TRBJ2-7	CASSLEPGQATYEQYF
TRBV28	TRBJ1-4	CASSNPGQGASYEKLFF
TRBV30	TRBJ1-3	CAWSKGNTIYF
TRBV6-8	TRBJ2-7	CASSYNLRDRFSYEQYF
TRBV9	TRBJ2-3	CASSVGGAGTDTQYF
TRBV29-1	TRBJ2-4	CSVVSSKNIQYF
TRBV11-3	TRBJ2-2	CASSSQTGVDTGELFF
TRBV9	TRBJ1-1	CASSVGGQMNTEAFF
TRBV6-8	TRBJ2-7	CATIQNRDSSYEQYF
TRBV9	TRBJ2-3	CASSTGTVNTDTQYF
TRBV6-8	TRBJ1-1	CASTDTRGTEAFF
TRBV6-8	TRBJ1-2	CASRPLSNYGYTF
TRBV19	TRBJ2-1	CASSIDAENEQFF
TRBV11-3	TRBJ2-5	CASTWGLAGEETQYF
TRBV9	TRBJ2-3	CASSGTSGRDTQYF
TRBV6-8	TRBJ2-5	CASRRTSGGARETQYF
TRBV6-8	TRBJ1-5	CASSFEGGGSNQPQHF
TRBV30	TRBJ2-7	CAWRPDQGQATRQYF